The rows below give T cell receptor beta chains drawn from one sample of a study of CD8 T cells in ankylosing spondylitis. TCRdb passed the 5' RACE reads through MiXCR, listing each CDR3 protein once. This sample yields around 890,000 distinct CDR3 sequences, of which around 11% are seen a single time; roughly 0.51% belongs to the top ten. The sample was blood, either unsorted or a sorted T cell fraction (not recorded which). These receptors were taken from a male donor with ankylosing spondylitis. Both conserved end residues are part of each CDR3. A D gene is named only where the DNA matches it firmly. The size field is filled for only some rows; it gives once, few, many or a size class.

clone size	D gene	V gene	J gene	CDR3 protein	CDR3 DNA
-	-	TRBV27	TRBJ2-7	CASSLFGDRSYEQYF	TGTGCCAGCAGTTTATTCGGGGATCGATCCTACGAGCAGTACTTC
few	TRBD1	TRBV5-1	TRBJ2-5	CASRTGQKETQYF	TGCGCCAGCAGAACGGGACAGAAAGAGACCCAGTACTTC
few	TRBD1	TRBV6-1	TRBJ1-2	CASRGTGALADGYTF	TGTGCCAGCAGGGGGACAGGGGCTTTGGCAGACGGCTACACCTTC
few	-	TRBV7-2	TRBJ2-2	CASSFFLPAGELFF	TGTGCCAGCAGCTTTTTTCTTCCAGCCGGGGAGCTGTTTTTT
few	-	TRBV5-6	TRBJ2-5	CASSHDRLEETQYF	TGTGCCAGCAGCCATGACAGGCTGGAAGAGACCCAGTACTTC
many	-	TRBV7-2	TRBJ2-3	CASSLYAAGVTDTQYF	TGTGCCAGCAGCTTGTACGCGGCAGGGGTCACAGATACGCAGTATTTT
few	TRBD2	TRBV20-1	TRBJ2-7	CRTTSGGLYEQYF	TGCAGGACGACTAGCGGGGGTCTGTACGAGCAGTACTTC
-	-	TRBV7-8	TRBJ2-5	CASSFYRQETQYF	TGTGCCAGCAGCTTCTACAGACAAGAGACCCAGTACTTC
few	TRBD2	TRBV20-1	TRBJ2-2	CSARDIREANTGELFF	TGCAGTGCTAGAGATATTCGGGAGGCGAACACCGGGGAGCTGTTTTTT
few	TRBD1	TRBV7-9	TRBJ2-7	CASSPRGKSYEQYF	TGTGCCAGCAGCCCCAGGGGGAAATCCTACGAGCAGTACTTC
many	TRBD1	TRBV29-1	TRBJ2-7	CSVEDESRGYEQYF	TGCAGCGTTGAAGATGAAAGCAGGGGGTACGAGCAGTACTTC
few	-	TRBV7-8	TRBJ1-2	CASSLALNYGYTF	TGTGCCAGCAGCTTAGCTCTTAACTATGGCTACACCTTC
few	TRBD2	TRBV7-9	TRBJ2-7	CASSLILAGVREQYF	TGTGCCAGCAGCTTAATCCTAGCGGGAGTCCGGGAGCAGTACTTC
many	-	TRBV20-1	TRBJ1-6	CSARNRVDNSPLHF	TGCAGTGCAAGAAACAGGGTTGATAATTCACCCCTCCACTTT
few	TRBD2	TRBV4-3	TRBJ2-1	CASSQAAVAGIYNEQFF	TGCGCCAGCAGCCAAGCGGCTGTAGCGGGGATCTACAATGAGCAGTTCTTC
many	-	TRBV7-2	TRBJ2-2	CASSLASTSPGELFF	TGTGCCAGCAGCTTAGCTTCGACGAGCCCCGGGGAGCTGTTTTTT
-	-	TRBV7-2	TRBJ1-2	CASSIRPDHPYGYTF	TGTGCCAGCAGCATCAGACCGGACCATCCCTATGGCTACACCTTC
-	TRBD2	TRBV6-1	TRBJ2-3	CASRQTVAGVVDTQYF	TGTGCCAGCAGACAAACCGTAGCGGGAGTGGTAGATACGCAGTATTTT
-	-	TRBV7-2	TRBJ2-6	CASSSASGAGANVLTF	TGTGCCAGCAGCTCCGCTTCCGGGGCTGGGGCCAACGTCCTGACTTTC
many	-	TRBV7-9	TRBJ2-2	CASSLASGELFF	TGTGCCAGCAGCTTAGCGTCCGGGGAGCTGTTTTTT
few	TRBD1	TRBV20-1	TRBJ1-1	CSARIQGAYAEAFF	TGCAGTGCACGAATACAGGGGGCGTACGCTGAAGCTTTCTTT
once	-	TRBV5-8	TRBJ2-2	CASSAGTNTGELFF	TGTGCCAGCAGCGCTGGGACGAACACCGGGGAGCTGTTTTTT
many	-	TRBV12-3/TRBV12-4	TRBJ1-1	CASSHYRAGAHTEAFF	TGTGCCAGCAGTCACTATAGGGCAGGTGCGCACACTGAAGCTTTCTTT
few	TRBD1	TRBV18	TRBJ2-3	CASSSTGGPTDTQYF	TGTGCCAGCTCATCGACAGGGGGGCCCACAGATACGCAGTATTTT
many	-	TRBV6-5	TRBJ1-5	CASSYREADQPQHF	TGTGCCAGCAGTTACAGGGAGGCGGATCAGCCCCAGCATTTT
-	-	TRBV6-5	TRBJ2-7	CASSSPGEGGYEQYF	TGTGCCAGCAGTTCCCCAGGGGAGGGTGGGTACGAGCAGTACTTC
few	TRBD2	TRBV6-2/TRBV6-3	TRBJ2-7	CASSYREGEQYF	TGTGCCAGCAGTTACAGGGAGGGCGAGCAGTACTTC
many	-	TRBV29-1	TRBJ1-3	CSVEDRTGAAHTIYF	TGCAGCGTTGAAGATCGGACGGGGGCGGCGCACACCATATATTTT
-	-	TRBV20-1	TRBJ2-3	CSASGPGGDTQYF	TGCAGTGCTTCTGGGCCCGGAGGAGATACGCAGTATTTT
-	-	TRBV6-2/TRBV6-3	TRBJ2-1	CASSKRHEQFF	TGTGCCAGCAGCAAACGGCATGAGCAGTTCTTC
few	TRBD1	TRBV6-4	TRBJ1-1	CASRPRDSATEAFF	TGTGCCAGCAGGCCAAGGGACAGTGCCACTGAAGCTTTCTTT
-	TRBD2	TRBV7-7	TRBJ2-3	CASGSGLADTQYF	TGTGCTAGCGGATCGGGACTAGCGGATACGCAGTATTTT
-	-	TRBV6-2/TRBV6-3	TRBJ2-1	CAVEITYNEQFF	TGTGCCGTCGAAATCACCTACAATGAGCAGTTCTTC
many	-	TRBV20-1	TRBJ2-3	CSAGLRDTQYF	TGCAGTGCTGGACTTAGAGATACGCAGTATTTT
-	TRBD2	TRBV4-2	TRBJ2-2	CASSQRLAPGELFF	TGTGCCAGCAGCCAGAGACTAGCCCCCGGGGAGCTGTTTTTT
many	TRBD2	TRBV29-1	TRBJ2-7	CSVELAGLPYEQYF	TGCAGCGTTGAACTAGCGGGACTCCCCTACGAGCAGTACTTC
few	-	TRBV7-2	TRBJ2-1	CASSLAVRREQFF	TGTGCCAGCAGCTTAGCGGTGAGGAGGGAGCAGTTCTTC
-	-	TRBV10-3	TRBJ2-1	CAISDPDSSEQFF	TGTGCCATCAGTGACCCAGACTCATCTGAGCAGTTCTTC
many	-	TRBV15	TRBJ2-5	CATSRVRGSGQYETQYF	TGTGCCACCAGCAGAGTTCGGGGTTCCGGCCAATACGAGACCCAGTACTTC
many	-	TRBV7-2	TRBJ1-5	CASSRARGQPQHF	TGTGCCAGCAGCCGAGCTCGGGGACAGCCCCAGCATTTT
-	-	TRBV5-5	TRBJ1-2	CASSLAGEGGDGYTF	TGTGCCAGCAGCTTGGCGGGCGAGGGAGGGGATGGCTACACCTTC
-	-	TRBV5-1	TRBJ2-3	CASSLDGGWGTDTQYF	TGCGCCAGCAGCTTGGACGGCGGGTGGGGCACAGATACGCAGTATTTT
-	-	TRBV20-1	TRBJ2-1	CSARSPPGTYNEQFF	TGCAGTGCTAGATCCCCCCCAGGGACGTACAATGAGCAGTTCTTC
few	-	TRBV20-1	TRBJ1-2	CSATDSPDGYTF	TGCAGTGCAACGGACAGTCCTGATGGCTACACCTTC
-	-	TRBV20-1	TRBJ2-1	CSAKGIYEQFF	TGCAGTGCTAAGGGGATTTATGAGCAGTTCTTC
-	TRBD1	TRBV10-3	TRBJ2-7	CAIRMTGEDEQYF	TGTGCCATCAGGATGACAGGGGAGGACGAGCAGTACTTC
few	-	TRBV20-1	TRBJ2-1	CSARGNREQFF	TGCAGTGCTAGAGGAAACCGTGAGCAGTTCTTC
few	TRBD1	TRBV10-3	TRBJ2-7	CAIRGQGLHEQYF	TGTGCCATCAGGGGACAGGGGTTACACGAGCAGTACTTC
few	TRBD1	TRBV6-1	TRBJ1-1	CASRGQYTEAFF	TGTGCCAGCAGGGGACAGTACACTGAAGCTTTCTTT
few	TRBD1	TRBV24-1	TRBJ1-2	CATSDLDRVYGYTF	TGTGCCACCAGTGATCTGGACAGGGTCTATGGCTACACCTTC
-	TRBD1	TRBV6-1	TRBJ1-1	CASSEQGDGYTEAFF	TGTGCCAGCAGTGAACAGGGGGACGGTTACACTGAAGCTTTCTTT
many	-	TRBV15	TRBJ2-7	CATSRGMTNSYEQYF	TGTGCCACCAGCAGAGGGATGACTAACTCCTACGAGCAGTACTTC
many	-	TRBV15	TRBJ2-5	CATSRVEETQYF	TGTGCCACCAGCAGAGTAGAAGAGACCCAGTACTTC
many	TRBD1	TRBV7-8	TRBJ2-7	CASSFLDRGGYEQYF	TGTGCCAGCAGCTTTTTGGACAGGGGCGGTTACGAGCAGTACTTC
-	TRBD1	TRBV5-1	TRBJ1-2	CASSWSTGAYGYTF	TGCGCCAGCAGCTGGTCGACAGGGGCATATGGCTACACCTTC
few	-	TRBV20-1	TRBJ2-2	CSARDSQGGELFF	TGCAGTGCTAGAGATTCCCAGGGCGGGGAGCTGTTTTTT
few	-	TRBV29-1	TRBJ2-7	CSVSSGSEQYF	TGCAGCGTTTCCTCCGGGAGCGAGCAGTACTTC
-	TRBD1	TRBV28	TRBJ2-2	CASSSLSGTENTGELFF	TGTGCCAGCAGTTCCCTATCCGGGACAGAGAACACCGGGGAGCTGTTTTTT
-	TRBD1	TRBV3-1	TRBJ2-4	CASSQVMDRGNIQYF	TGTGCCAGCAGCCAAGTTATGGACAGGGGAAACATTCAGTACTTC
few	-	TRBV18	TRBJ1-2	CASSPSVDKNYGYTF	TGTGCCAGCTCACCAAGTGTAGACAAAAACTATGGCTACACCTTC